This TCR beta chain derives from a study of OX40 agonist ivuxolimab in advanced cancers. Overall study context: Ivuxolimab is an agonistic anti-OX40 (CD134) antibody, and patients were treated with it. Every 2 weeks, patients received ivuxolimab intravenously, dosed at 0.01 to 10 mg/kg.

Overall study findings and caveats: People who partly responded at 0.1-3.0 mg/kg had some of the least clonal expansion seen. On average, CD8+ T cells had more expanded clones than CD4+.

Clones were read by immunoSEQ multiplex PCR, and TCRdb kept only the in-frame ones, dropping some. The table lists roughly 92,000 clones, under 95% of them singletons, with 0.65% to 0.85% in the top ten. For this clone: What it binds is unknown.

The V end lost 2 bases, the J end lost 1 base, and 5 bases lay between the germline ends. Germline values: CDR1 KGHSH, CDR2 LQKENI. The CDR3 runs to 13 residues. The TCR was taken from an adult with an advanced solid tumor such as melanoma, head and neck, liver or kidney cancer. Sample: CD4+ or CD8+ T cells sorted from blood, taken in a trial of the OX40 agonist ivuxolimab. The chain couples TRBV18 to TRBJ2-5; no definite D call. CDR3 bases: TGTGCCAGCTCACCAGTGATCCAAGAGACCCAGTACTTC. Amino acid sequence: CASSPVIQETQYF.